Listed here is a single T cell receptor (beta chain). The patients all showed relapse after autologous stem cell transplantation, while their brentuximab vedotin exposure varied. Magnetic negative selection of thawed PBMCs was the method by which CD4+ T cells were purified. This specimen belongs to a study of PD-1 blockade in classical Hodgkin lymphoma. CDR3 length equals 16 residues. Germline V lookup: CDR1 SEHNR, CDR2 FQNEAQ (reference sequence). With 0 bases clipped from V and 5 bases from J, the junction kept 4 bases outside the gene matches. Sequencing was performed with immunoSEQ multiplex PCR; in TCRdb, only in-frame clones are kept and a portion is missing. This repertoire shows 6,000 to 6,500 clones, around 84% found once; its top ten account for roughly 3.6%.

Source: CD4+ T cells from blood, taken at baseline. This receptor was identified in a human donor with classical Hodgkin lymphoma. The rearrangement joins TRBV7-9 to TRBJ2-3; 11 nucleotides align to TRBD2. This CDR3 is CASSLASGGAGDTQYF. The CDR3 DNA reads TGTGCCAGCAGCTTAGCTAGCGGGGGGGCTGGAGATACGCAGTATTTT.